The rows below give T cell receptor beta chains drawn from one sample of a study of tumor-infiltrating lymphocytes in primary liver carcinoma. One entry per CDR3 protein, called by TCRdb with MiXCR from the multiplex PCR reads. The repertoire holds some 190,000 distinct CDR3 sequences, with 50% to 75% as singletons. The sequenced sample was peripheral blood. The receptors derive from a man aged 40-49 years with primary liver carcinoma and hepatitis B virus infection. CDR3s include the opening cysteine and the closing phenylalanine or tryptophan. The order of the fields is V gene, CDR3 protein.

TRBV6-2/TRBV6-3,CANSWWIAGSYEEYF
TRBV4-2,CASSPAGRSLDEQFF
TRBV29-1,CSYQEWGATEAFF
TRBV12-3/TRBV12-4,CASSLGIGTEAFF
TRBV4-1,CASSQGDPLAGGWGYEQYF
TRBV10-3,CAISGLGHAYEQYF
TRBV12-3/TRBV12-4,CATGQADQPQHF
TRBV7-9,CASSFPTAWTGKYEQYF
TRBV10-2,CASSESTQPQHF
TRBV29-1,CSVDDAKNIQYF
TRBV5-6,CASSLMFTSGSTDTQYF
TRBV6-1,CASSEAPGLGTFNEQFF
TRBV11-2,CASNSEAGTRETQYF
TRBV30,CAWSGVRILRDGAFF
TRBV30,CAWSHTGGLNYGYTF